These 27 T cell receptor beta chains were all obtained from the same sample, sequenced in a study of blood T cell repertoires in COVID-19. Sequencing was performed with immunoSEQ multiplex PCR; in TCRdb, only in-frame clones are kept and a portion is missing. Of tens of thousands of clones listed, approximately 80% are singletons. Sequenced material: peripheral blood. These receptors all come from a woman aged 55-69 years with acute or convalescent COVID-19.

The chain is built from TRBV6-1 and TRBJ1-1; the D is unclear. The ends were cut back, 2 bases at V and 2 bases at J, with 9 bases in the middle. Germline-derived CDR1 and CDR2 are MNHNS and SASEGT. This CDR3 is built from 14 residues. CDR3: CASSELSPNTEAFF. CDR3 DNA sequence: TGTGCCAGCAGTGAACTATCACCTAACACTGAAGCTTTCTTT.

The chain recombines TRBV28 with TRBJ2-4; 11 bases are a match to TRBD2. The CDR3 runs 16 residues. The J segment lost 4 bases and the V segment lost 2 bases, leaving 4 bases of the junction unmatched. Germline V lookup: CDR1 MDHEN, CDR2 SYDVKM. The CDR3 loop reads CASSLQPSGGKNIQYF. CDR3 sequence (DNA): TGTGCCAGCAGTTTACAGCCTAGCGGGGGGAAAAACATTCAGTACTTC. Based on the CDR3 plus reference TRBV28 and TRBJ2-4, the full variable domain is DVKVTQSSRYLVKRTGEKVFLECVQDMDHENMFWYRQDPGLGLRLIYFSYDVKMKEKGDIPEGYSVSREKKERFSLILESASTNQTSMYLCASSLQPSGGKNIQYFGAGTRLSVL.

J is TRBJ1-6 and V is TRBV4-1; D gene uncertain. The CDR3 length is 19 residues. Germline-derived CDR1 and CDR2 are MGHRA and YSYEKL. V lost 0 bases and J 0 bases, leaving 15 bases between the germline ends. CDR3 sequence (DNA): TGCGCCAGCAGCCAAGATTTCGAGGGCACCAGCTCCTATAATTCACCCCTCCACTTT. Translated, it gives CASSQDFEGTSSYNSPLHF.

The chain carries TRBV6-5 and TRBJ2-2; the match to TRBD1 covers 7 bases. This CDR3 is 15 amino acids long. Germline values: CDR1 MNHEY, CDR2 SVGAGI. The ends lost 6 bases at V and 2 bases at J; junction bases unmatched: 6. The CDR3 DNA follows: TGTGCCAGCAGATGGGACAGCCTAAACACCGGGGAGCTGTTTTTT. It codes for CASRWDSLNTGELFF.

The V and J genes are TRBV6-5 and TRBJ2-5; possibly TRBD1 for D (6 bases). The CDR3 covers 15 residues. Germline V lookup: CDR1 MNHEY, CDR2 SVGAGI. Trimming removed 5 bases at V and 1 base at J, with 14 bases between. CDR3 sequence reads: CASSLQGQVQETQYF. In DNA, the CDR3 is TGTGCCAGCAGTCTTCAGGGGCAGGTCCAAGAGACCCAGTACTTC.

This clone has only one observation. The CDR3 is CASSLVGQAHNEQFF. In DNA, the CDR3 is TGTGCCAGCAGCTTAGTGGGGCAGGCCCACAATGAGCAGTTCTTC. V and J are TRBV7-2 and TRBJ2-1; possible D gene TRBD1, 5 bases. The V end was cut by 1 base, the J end by 5 bases, with 12 bases between. CDR1 and CDR2 from the germline V gene are SGHTA and FQGNSA. This CDR3 is 15 amino acids long.

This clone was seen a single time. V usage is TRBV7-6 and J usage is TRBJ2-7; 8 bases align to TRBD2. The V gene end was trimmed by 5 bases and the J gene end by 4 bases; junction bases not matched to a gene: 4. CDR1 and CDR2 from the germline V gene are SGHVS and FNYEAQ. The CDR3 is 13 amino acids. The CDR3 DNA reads TGTGCCAGCAGCGCGACTAGCGAATACGAGCAGTACTTC. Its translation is CASSATSEYEQYF.

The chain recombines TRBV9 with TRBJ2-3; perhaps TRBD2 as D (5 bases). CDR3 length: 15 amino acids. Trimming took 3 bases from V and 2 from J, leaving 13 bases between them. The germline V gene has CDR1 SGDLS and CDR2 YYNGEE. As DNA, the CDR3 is TGTGCCAGCAGCGCTTCCGGGGAGATCACAGATACGCAGTATTTT. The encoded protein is CASSASGEITDTQYF.

The CDR3: CASSLDGTGNTEAFF. DNA of the CDR3: TGTGCCAGCAGCTTAGACGGGACAGGGAACACTGAAGCTTTCTTT. V usage is TRBV7-9 and J usage is TRBJ1-1; TRBD1 aligns across 8 bases. J lost 1 base, V lost 1 base, and 2 bases had no gene match. The germline CDR1 and CDR2 sequences are SEHNR and FQNEAQ (reference sequence). The CDR3 is 15 amino acids.

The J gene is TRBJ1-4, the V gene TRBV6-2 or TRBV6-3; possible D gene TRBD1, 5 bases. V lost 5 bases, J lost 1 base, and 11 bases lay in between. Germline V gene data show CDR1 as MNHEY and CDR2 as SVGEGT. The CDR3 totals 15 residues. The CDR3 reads CASSERQGTNEKLFF. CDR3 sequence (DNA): TGTGCCAGCAGTGAGCGCCAGGGAACTAATGAAAAACTGTTTTTT.

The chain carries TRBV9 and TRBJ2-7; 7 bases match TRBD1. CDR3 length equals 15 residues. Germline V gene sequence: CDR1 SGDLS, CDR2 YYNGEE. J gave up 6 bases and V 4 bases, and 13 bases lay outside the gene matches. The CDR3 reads CASSFKTGAIGEQYF. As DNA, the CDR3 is TGTGCCAGCAGCTTCAAAACAGGGGCAATTGGCGAGCAGTACTTC.

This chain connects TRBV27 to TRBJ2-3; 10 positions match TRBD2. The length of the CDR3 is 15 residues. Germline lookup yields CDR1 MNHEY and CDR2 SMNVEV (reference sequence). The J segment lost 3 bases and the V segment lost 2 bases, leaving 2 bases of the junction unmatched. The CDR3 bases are TGTGCCAGCAGTTTACTTAGCGGGGGGACAGATACGCAGTATTTT. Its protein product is CASSLLSGGTDTQYF.

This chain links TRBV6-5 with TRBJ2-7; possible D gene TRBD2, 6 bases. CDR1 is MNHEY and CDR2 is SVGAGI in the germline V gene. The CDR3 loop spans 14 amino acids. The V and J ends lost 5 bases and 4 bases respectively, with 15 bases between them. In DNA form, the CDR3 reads TGTGCCAGCAGTACTCGGGACTCGCCTTACGAGCAGTACTTC. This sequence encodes CASSTRDSPYEQYF.

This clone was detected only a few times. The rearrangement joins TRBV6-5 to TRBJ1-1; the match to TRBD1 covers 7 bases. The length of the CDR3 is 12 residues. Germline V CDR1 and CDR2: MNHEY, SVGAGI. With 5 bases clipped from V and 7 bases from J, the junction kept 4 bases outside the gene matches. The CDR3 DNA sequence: TGTGCCAGCAGTACCCGGGACAGTGAAGCTTTCTTT. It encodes CASSTRDSEAFF.

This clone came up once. CDR3 sequence reads: CASSLGRAALNTEAFF. For the CDR3, the DNA is TGTGCCAGCAGCTTGGGGAGAGCGGCGCTGAACACTGAAGCTTTCTTT. The chain links TRBV7-8 to TRBJ1-1; D ambiguous. Trimming shortened V by 3 bases and J by 0 bases, and 14 bases separated the two germline ends. Per the germline V gene, CDR1 is SGHVS and CDR2 is FQNEAQ. This CDR3 spans 16 amino acids. The variable domain in full, with the rest retrieved from reference TRBV7-8 and TRBJ1-1, is GAGVSQSPRYKVAKRGQDVALRCDPISGHVSLFWYQQALGQGPEFLTYFQNEAQLDKSGLPSDRFFAERPEGSVSTLKIQRTQQEDSAVYLCASSLGRAALNTEAFFGQGTRLTVV.

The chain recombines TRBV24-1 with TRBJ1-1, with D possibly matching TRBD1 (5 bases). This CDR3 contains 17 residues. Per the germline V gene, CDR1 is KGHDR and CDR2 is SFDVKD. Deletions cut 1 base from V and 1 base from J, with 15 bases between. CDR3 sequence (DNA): TGTGCCACCAGTGATTTTTTTAGACAGCGGGCGAACACTGAAGCTTTCTTT. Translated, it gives CATSDFFRQRANTEAFF.

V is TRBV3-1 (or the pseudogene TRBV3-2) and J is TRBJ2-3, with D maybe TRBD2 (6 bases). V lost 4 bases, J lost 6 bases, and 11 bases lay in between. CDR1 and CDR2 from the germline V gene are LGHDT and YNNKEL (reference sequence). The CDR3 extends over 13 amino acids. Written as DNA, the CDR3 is TGTGCCAGCAGCCCCCTCCTAGCGGATACGCAGTATTTT. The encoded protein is CASSPLLADTQYF.

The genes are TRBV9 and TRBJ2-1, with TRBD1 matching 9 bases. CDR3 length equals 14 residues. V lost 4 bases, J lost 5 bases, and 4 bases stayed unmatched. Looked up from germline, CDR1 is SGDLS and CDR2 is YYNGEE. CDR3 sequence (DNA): TGTGCCAGCAGCACCGGGACAGGGAACAATGAGCAGTTCTTC. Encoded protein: CASSTGTGNNEQFF.

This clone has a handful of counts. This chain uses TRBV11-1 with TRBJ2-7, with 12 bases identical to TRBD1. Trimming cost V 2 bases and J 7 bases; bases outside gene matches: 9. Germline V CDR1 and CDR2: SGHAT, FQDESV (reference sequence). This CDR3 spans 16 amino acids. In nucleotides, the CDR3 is TGTGCCAGCAGCTTAAGACCGGGACAGGGGGCTGGGGAGCAGTACTTC. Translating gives CASSLRPGQGAGEQYF.

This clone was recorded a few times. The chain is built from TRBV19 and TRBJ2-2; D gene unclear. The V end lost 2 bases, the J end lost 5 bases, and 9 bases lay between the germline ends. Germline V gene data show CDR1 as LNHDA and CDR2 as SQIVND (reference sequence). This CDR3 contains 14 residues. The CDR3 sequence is CASSITTATGELFF. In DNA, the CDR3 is TGTGCCAGTAGTATAACCACAGCAACCGGGGAGCTGTTTTTT.

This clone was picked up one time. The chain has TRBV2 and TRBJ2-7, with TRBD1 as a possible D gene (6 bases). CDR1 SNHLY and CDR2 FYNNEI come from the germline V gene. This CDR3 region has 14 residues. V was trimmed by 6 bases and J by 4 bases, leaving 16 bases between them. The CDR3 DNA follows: TGTGCCAGCAGAATTAACAGGGTCTCGTACGAGCAGTACTTC. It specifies CASRINRVSYEQYF.

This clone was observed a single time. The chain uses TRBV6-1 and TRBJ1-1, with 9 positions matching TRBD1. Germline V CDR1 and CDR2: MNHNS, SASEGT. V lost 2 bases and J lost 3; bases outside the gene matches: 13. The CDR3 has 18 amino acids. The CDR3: CASSEYYTGTGLYTEAFF. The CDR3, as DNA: TGTGCCAGCAGTGAATATTATACGGGGACAGGGTTATACACTGAAGCTTTCTTT.

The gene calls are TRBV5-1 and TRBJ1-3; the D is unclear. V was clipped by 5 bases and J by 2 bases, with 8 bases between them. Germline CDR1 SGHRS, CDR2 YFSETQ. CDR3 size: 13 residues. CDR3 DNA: TGCGCCAGCAGGGGAGAGGCTGGAAACACCATATATTTT. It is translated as CASRGEAGNTIYF.

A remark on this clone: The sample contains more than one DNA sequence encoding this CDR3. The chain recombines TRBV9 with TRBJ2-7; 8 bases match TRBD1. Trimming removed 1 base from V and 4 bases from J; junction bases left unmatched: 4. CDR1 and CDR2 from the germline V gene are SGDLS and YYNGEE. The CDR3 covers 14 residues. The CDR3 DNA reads TGTGCCAGCAGCGTATCAGGGGGCGGATACGAGCAGTACTTC. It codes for CASSVSGGGYEQYF.

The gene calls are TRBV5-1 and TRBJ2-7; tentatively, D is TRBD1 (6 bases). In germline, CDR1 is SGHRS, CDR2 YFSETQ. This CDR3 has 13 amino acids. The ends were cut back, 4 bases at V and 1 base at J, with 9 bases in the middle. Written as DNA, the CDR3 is TGCGCCAGCAGCGCGACAGGTTCCTACGAGCAGTACTTC. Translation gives CASSATGSYEQYF.

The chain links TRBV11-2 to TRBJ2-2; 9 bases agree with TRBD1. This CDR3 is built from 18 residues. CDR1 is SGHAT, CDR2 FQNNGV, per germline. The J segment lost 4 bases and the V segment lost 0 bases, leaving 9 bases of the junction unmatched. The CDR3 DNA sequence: TGTGCCAGCAGCTTAGATCCACGGGGACAGGGTGTCACCGGGGAGCTGTTTTTT. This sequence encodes CASSLDPRGQGVTGELFF.

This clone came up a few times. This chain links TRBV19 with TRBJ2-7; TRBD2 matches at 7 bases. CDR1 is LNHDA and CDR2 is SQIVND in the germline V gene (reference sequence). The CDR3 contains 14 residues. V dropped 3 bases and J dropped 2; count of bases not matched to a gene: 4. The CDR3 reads CASSMSGVTYEQYF. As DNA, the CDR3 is TGTGCCAGTAGTATGAGCGGGGTTACCTACGAGCAGTACTTC.